These 24 T cell receptor beta chains were sequenced from one sample in a study of synovial regulatory T cells in juvenile arthritis. This table comes from immunoSEQ multiplex PCR, and its TCRdb copy is limited to in-frame clones, with some not included. The sample yields roughly 9,800 clones, of which the top ten take up 0.35%. Specimen: Treg cells from blood. This sample's subset: remaining (HLA-DR-negative) circulating blood Treg cells. The receptors stem from a donor between 2 and 35 years old with juvenile idiopathic arthritis.

The rearrangement joins TRBV5-6 to TRBJ1-5. The CDR3 totals 15 residues. The DNA is unrecorded. CDR1 is SGHDT and CDR2 is YYEEEE in the germline V gene. The CDR3 sequence: CASSLWRLGNQPQHF. The whole variable domain, filled in from reference TRBV5-6 and TRBJ1-5, reads DAGVTQSPTHLIKTRGQQVTLRCSPKSGHDTVSWYQQALGQGPQFIFQYYEEEERQRGNFPDRFSGHQFPNYSSELNVNALLLGDSALYLCASSLWRLGNQPQHFGDGTRLSIL.

The chain combines TRBV6-1 with TRBJ2-5. CDR1 and CDR2 (germline): MNHNS, SASEGT. The CDR3 is 11 residues long. The record lacks a DNA sequence. CDR3 sequence: CASQEFGTQYF.

This chain connects TRBV6-1 to TRBJ1-2; TCRdb indicates TRBD1, and absent DNA this call remains unverified. The CDR3 sequence is 12 residues long. Only the protein sequence is given. Per germline, CDR1 MNHNS and CDR2 SASEGT. This chain's CDR3 is CASRTDRAGYTF.

The J gene is TRBJ2-2, the V gene TRBV6-1; lacking DNA, the TRBD1 call made by TCRdb goes unchecked. This CDR3 is built from 13 residues. This entry has no DNA. Germline values: CDR1 MNHNS, CDR2 SASEGT. CDR3 amino acids: CASTFSRTGELFF.

The chain links TRBV19 to TRBJ2-7; the TCRdb D gene call, TRBD1, has no DNA to confirm it. Germline assignment: CDR1 LNHDA and CDR2 SQIVND (reference sequence). The CDR3 contains 14 residues. There is no recorded DNA. Here the CDR3 reads CASSMGLVTYEQYF. Drawing the rest from reference TRBV19 and TRBJ2-7, the complete variable domain is DGGITQSPKYLFRKEGQNVTLSCEQNLNHDAMYWYRQDPGQGLRLIYYSQIVNDFQKGDIAEGYSVSREKKESFPLTVTSAQKNPTAFYLCASSMGLVTYEQYFGPGTRLTVT.

The chain combines TRBV5-6 with TRBJ2-7; checking the TCRdb D call of TRBD2 is not possible without DNA. CDR3 length equals 14 residues. The DNA is not on file. CDR1 is SGHDT, CDR2 YYEEEE, per germline. CDR3: CASSWRGPTYEQYF.

The rearrangement joins TRBV18 to TRBJ2-2; TCRdb's D gene call, TRBD1, goes unchecked for lack of DNA. The CDR3 runs to 16 residues. Nucleotide data are not available. Germline V gene lookup returns CDR1 KGHSH and CDR2 LQKENI. The CDR3 sequence is CASSPLGQGDTGELFF.

The J gene is TRBJ2-7, the V gene TRBV5-4; TCRdb picks TRBD2, but there is no DNA to check that call. The CDR3 consists of 12 residues. DNA was not recorded. The germline V gene encodes CDR1 SGHNT and CDR2 YYREEE (reference sequence). The CDR3: CASSSGLYEQYF.

The J gene is TRBJ1-2, the V gene TRBV6-6. CDR3 length equals 15 residues. No DNA appears here. CDR1 and CDR2 from the germline V gene are MNHNY and SVGAGI (reference sequence). CDR3 protein: CASSYSSRRNYGYTF.

The V and J genes are TRBV5-1 and TRBJ2-7; the TRBD1 assignment by TCRdb is unverifiable without DNA. The CDR3 is 13 amino acids. Only the protein is available. Germline CDR1 reads SGHRS; CDR2 reads YFSETQ. The chain's CDR3 is CASSLGTDYEQYF.

The chain carries TRBV6-1 and TRBJ2-5; TCRdb designates TRBD2, a call that cannot be tested without DNA. CDR1 MNHNS and CDR2 SASEGT come from the germline V gene. The CDR3 sequence is 14 residues long. No coding sequence is recorded. This chain's CDR3 is CASSGLAGRWTQYF.

The chain employs TRBV7-9 and TRBJ2-2; TCRdb outputs TRBD1, but without DNA this stays unchecked. This CDR3 has 12 amino acids. DNA is not recorded here. CDR1 and CDR2 from the germline V gene are SEHNR and FQNEAQ (reference sequence). CDR3 region: CASSPRNGELFF. The entire variable domain, with the rest obtained from reference TRBV7-9 and TRBJ2-2, is as follows: DTGVSQNPRHKITKRGQNVTFRCDPISEHNRLYWYRQTLGQGPEFLTYFQNEAQLEKSRLLSDRFSAERPKGSFSTLEIQRTEQGDSAMYLCASSPRNGELFFGEGSRLTVL.

The V gene is TRBV6-1, the J gene TRBJ2-7; TCRdb selects TRBD1, and the lack of DNA leaves this call unchecked. Germline assignment: CDR1 MNHNS and CDR2 SASEGT. The CDR3 runs 15 residues. No DNA is recorded. CDR3 protein: CASRIHRGYSYEQYF.

The chain recombines TRBV19 with TRBJ1-5; lacking DNA, the TRBD1 call made by TCRdb goes unchecked. The CDR3 runs to 15 residues. No DNA sequence was recorded. CDR1 LNHDA and CDR2 SQIVND come from the germline V gene (reference sequence). CDR3 sequence: CASKDRGGSNQPQHF.

This chain joins TRBV11-3 and TRBJ1-2; TCRdb picks TRBD1, but there is no DNA to check that call. Germline CDR1 reads SGHNT; CDR2 reads YENEEA. The CDR3 length is 17 residues. No DNA was logged. The chain's CDR3 is CASSSYRSYHGNYGYTF. The full variable domain, in which reference TRBV11-3 and TRBJ1-2 provide the parts outside the CDR3, is EAGVVQSPRYKIIEKKQPVAFWCNPISGHNTLYWYLQNLGQGPELLIRYENEEAVDDSQLPKDRFSAERLKGVDSTLKIQPAELGDSAVYLCASSSYRSYHGNYGYTFGSGTRLTVV.

The chain has TRBV6-6 and TRBJ1-1. The CDR3 totals 15 residues. There is no recorded DNA. Germline V gene data show CDR1 as MNHNY and CDR2 as SVGAGI (reference sequence). Here the CDR3 reads CASSYPPGPNTEAFF.

The chain couples TRBV27 to TRBJ1-2; the TRBD1 assignment by TCRdb is unverifiable without DNA. Germline values: CDR1 MNHEY, CDR2 SMNVEV (reference sequence). This CDR3 contains 15 residues. No DNA accompanies this entry. The CDR3 is CASSLRGSVLWGYTF.

This rearrangement joins TRBV10-3 to TRBJ1-3; the TCRdb call, TRBD1, lacks DNA for checking. The CDR3 contains 14 residues. DNA is not recorded here. CDR1 is ENHRY and CDR2 is SYGVKD in the germline V gene. The CDR3 protein is CAIRQGHSGNTIYF.

The chain joins TRBV6-5 to TRBJ1-2; TCRdb's assignment of TRBD1 cannot be checked, as there is no DNA. The CDR3 has 12 residues. DNA is not recorded here. The germline V gene has CDR1 MNHEY and CDR2 SVGAGI. The CDR3 region is CASSPTGTGYTF.

The chain carries TRBV5-6 and TRBJ2-1; lacking DNA, the TRBD1 call made by TCRdb goes unchecked. The CDR3 has 17 amino acids. Only the protein sequence is given. From germline, CDR1 is SGHDT and CDR2 YYEEEE. This CDR3 reads CASSLAVGRGKYNEQFF.

This chain joins TRBV6-6 and TRBJ2-1; the TCRdb D gene call, TRBD2, has no DNA to confirm it. The germline gives CDR1 MNHNY, CDR2 SVGAGI (reference sequence). The length of the CDR3 is 14 residues. No coding sequence is recorded. The CDR3 loop is CASGLSGRANEQFF.

This chain connects TRBV7-2 to TRBJ2-5; there is no DNA to check the TCRdb D call of TRBD2. The CDR3 is 15 residues long. Only the protein is on record. Per the germline V gene, CDR1 is SGHTA and CDR2 is FQGNSA. The CDR3 region is CASSLLTGVWETQYF.

This chain connects TRBV6-1 to TRBJ1-1; checking the TCRdb D call of TRBD1 is not possible without DNA. CDR1 is MNHNS, CDR2 SASEGT, per germline. This CDR3 has 14 residues. No coding sequence is recorded. The chain's CDR3 is CASSASGRGTEAFF.

The CDR3 here is CAISEGQGRYGYTF. The chain employs TRBV10-3 and TRBJ1-2; TCRdb's D call, TRBD1, is unchecked because there is no DNA. From germline, CDR1 is ENHRY and CDR2 SYGVKD. The CDR3 extends over 14 amino acids. The coding DNA is unavailable.